The rows below give T cell receptor beta chains drawn from one sample of a study of blood T cell repertoires in COVID-19. Clones were sequenced by immunoSEQ multiplex PCR, and TCRdb holds only the in-frame ones, with some missing. The data hold more than 65,000 clones, with 79% observed a single time. Sequencing used peripheral blood. These receptors came from a human donor in a cohort sampled during active COVID-19. The CDR3 runs from the conserved cysteine through the conserved F or W. The D gene is left open where the match is weak. Where a row states a size, it is once, few, many or the class of an expanded clone; other rows omit it.

V: TRBV30; size: -; D: TRBD2; J: TRBJ2-3; CDR3: CASTWEGIDTQYF; DNA: TGTGCCTCCACGTGGGAGGGGATAGATACGCAGTATTTT
V: TRBV7-9; size: -; D: TRBD2; J: TRBJ2-1; CDR3: CASSKTSGGARNEQFF; DNA: TGTGCCAGCAGCAAGACTAGCGGGGGGGCTCGAAATGAGCAGTTCTTC
V: TRBV6-6; size: -; D: TRBD2; J: TRBJ2-1; CDR3: CASSYSTLADEQFF; DNA: TGTGCCAGCAGTTACTCGACACTAGCGGATGAGCAGTTCTTC
V: TRBV5-6; size: -; D: -; J: TRBJ2-2; CDR3: CASSRDWLNTGELFF; DNA: TGTGCCAGCAGTCGGGACTGGTTGAACACCGGGGAGCTGTTTTTT
V: TRBV5-8; size: many; D: -; J: TRBJ2-3; CDR3: CASSLGQFTDTQYF; DNA: TGTGCCAGCAGCTTGGGACAGTTCACAGATACGCAGTATTTT
V: TRBV7-9; size: few; D: TRBD2; J: TRBJ2-7; CDR3: CASSFSGSVHEQYF; DNA: TGTGCCAGCAGCTTTAGCGGGAGTGTCCACGAGCAGTACTTC
V: TRBV18; size: few; D: -; J: TRBJ2-3; CDR3: CASSPPGGRADTQYF; DNA: TGTGCCAGCTCACCACCTGGGGGCCGGGCAGATACGCAGTATTTT
V: TRBV5-1; size: -; D: -; J: TRBJ2-5; CDR3: CASSLLGERGQETQYF; DNA: TGCGCCAGCAGCTTGTTGGGGGAGAGGGGGCAAGAGACCCAGTACTTC
V: TRBV10-3; size: -; D: -; J: TRBJ1-4; CDR3: CAISERGTTNEKLFF; DNA: TGTGCCATCAGTGAGAGAGGGACAACTAATGAAAAACTGTTTTTT
V: TRBV7-8; size: -; D: TRBD1; J: TRBJ1-2; CDR3: CASSLSRKGASGYTF; DNA: TGTGCCAGCAGCTTAAGTCGTAAGGGGGCGTCGGGCTACACCTTC
V: TRBV10-3; size: -; D: -; J: TRBJ2-6; CDR3: CATDVGDSGANVLTF; DNA: TGTGCCACGGACGTAGGGGACTCTGGGGCCAACGTCCTGACTTTC
V: TRBV5-4; size: -; D: TRBD1; J: TRBJ1-1; CDR3: CASSFTGGTEAFF; DNA: TGTGCCAGCAGCTTCACAGGGGGGACTGAAGCTTTCTTT
V: TRBV2; size: few; D: -; J: TRBJ1-4; CDR3: CASSEGPPEKLFF; DNA: TGTGCCAGCAGTGAAGGGCCTCCTGAAAAACTGTTTTTT
V: TRBV4-1; size: -; D: -; J: TRBJ1-1; CDR3: CASSPAPGDTEAFF; DNA: TGCGCCAGCAGCCCGGCCCCGGGGGACACTGAAGCTTTCTTT
V: TRBV7-2; size: -; D: TRBD2; J: TRBJ2-1; CDR3: CASSLRLAGNNEQFF; DNA: TGTGCCAGCAGCTTAAGACTAGCAGGAAACAATGAGCAGTTCTTC
V: TRBV5-1; size: -; D: TRBD1; J: TRBJ1-1; CDR3: CASSFDRGNTEAFF; DNA: TGCGCCAGCAGCTTTGACAGGGGGAACACTGAAGCTTTCTTT
V: TRBV19; size: -; D: TRBD1; J: TRBJ2-7; CDR3: CASTRGQESSYEQYF; DNA: TGTGCCAGTACCCGAGGACAGGAGAGCTCCTACGAGCAGTACTTC
V: TRBV7-9; size: -; D: -; J: TRBJ1-1; CDR3: CASSLGTELSEAFF; DNA: TGTGCCAGCAGCTTAGGGACAGAACTCTCTGAAGCTTTCTTT
V: TRBV19; size: -; D: -; J: TRBJ2-1; CDR3: CASSNYPLAASSYNEQFF; DNA: TGTGCCAGTAGTAATTACCCCTTGGCGGCGAGCTCCTACAATGAGCAGTTCTTC
V: TRBV19; size: few; D: -; J: TRBJ2-1; CDR3: CASSILHSSYNEQFF; DNA: TGTGCCAGTAGTATCCTCCACAGCTCCTACAATGAGCAGTTCTTC
V: TRBV2; size: many; D: -; J: TRBJ1-4; CDR3: CASIRQPNEKLFF; DNA: TGTGCCAGCATCCGACAGCCGAATGAAAAACTGTTTTTT
V: TRBV24-1; size: -; D: -; J: TRBJ2-6; CDR3: CATSDSPGTGANVLTF; DNA: TGTGCCACCAGTGATTCCCCAGGGACTGGGGCCAACGTCCTGACTTTC
V: TRBV11-3; size: -; D: -; J: TRBJ1-6; CDR3: CASSLGDSNSPLHF; DNA: TGTGCCAGCAGCTTGGGGGACTCTAATTCACCCCTCCACTTT
V: TRBV28; size: -; D: -; J: TRBJ1-1; CDR3: CASSLQGTPEAFF; DNA: TGTGCCAGCAGTTTACAGGGTACCCCTGAAGCTTTCTTT
V: TRBV2; size: few; D: TRBD1; J: TRBJ2-3; CDR3: CASNPGGAADTQYF; DNA: TGTGCCAGCAATCCAGGGGGCGCGGCAGATACGCAGTATTTT
V: TRBV28; size: -; D: -; J: TRBJ1-3; CDR3: CASSLPGGRFGNTIYF; DNA: TGTGCCAGCAGTCTTCCCGGGGGGCGGTTTGGAAACACCATATATTTT
V: TRBV28; size: -; D: -; J: TRBJ2-7; CDR3: CASSFRFEQYF; DNA: TGTGCCAGCAGTTTCAGGTTCGAGCAGTACTTC
V: TRBV12-3/TRBV12-4; size: -; D: -; J: TRBJ1-6; CDR3: CASSSGDSPLHF; DNA: TGTGCCAGCAGTTCGGGTGATTCACCCCTCCACTTT
V: TRBV5-6; size: -; D: TRBD1; J: TRBJ2-7; CDR3: CASSIPGQSSYEQYF; DNA: TGTGCCAGCAGCATTCCGGGACAGAGTTCTTACGAGCAGTACTTC
V: TRBV20-1; size: -; D: -; J: TRBJ2-7; CDR3: CSASSVQKPYEQYF; DNA: TGCAGTGCTAGTTCCGTCCAGAAACCCTACGAGCAGTACTTC
V: TRBV10-3; size: once; D: -; J: TRBJ1-2; CDR3: CAISATDYGYTF; DNA: TGTGCCATCAGTGCCACAGACTATGGCTACACCTTC
V: TRBV25-1; size: -; D: -; J: TRBJ2-1; CDR3: CASSDGGSGPYNEQFF; DNA: TGTGCCAGCAGTGATGGTGGGAGTGGGCCCTACAATGAGCAGTTCTTC
V: TRBV5-4; size: few; D: TRBD1; J: TRBJ1-1; CDR3: CASSLVRTGGTEAFF; DNA: TGTGCCAGCAGCTTGGTCAGGACAGGGGGCACTGAAGCTTTCTTT
V: TRBV4-2; size: -; D: -; J: TRBJ1-2; CDR3: CASSQDAGYNYGYTF; DNA: TGTGCCAGCAGCCAAGACGCAGGATATAACTATGGCTACACCTTC
V: TRBV19; size: once; D: -; J: TRBJ2-1; CDR3: CASRFDRNNDNEQFF; DNA: TGTGCCAGTAGGTTCGACAGGAATAATGACAATGAGCAGTTCTTC
V: TRBV7-9; size: -; D: -; J: TRBJ2-7; CDR3: CASSLGHNYEQYF; DNA: TGTGCCAGCAGCCTGGGACATAACTACGAGCAGTACTTC
V: TRBV28; size: -; D: -; J: TRBJ1-4; CDR3: CASSFWQGYEKLFF; DNA: TGTGCCAGCAGTTTCTGGCAGGGGTACGAAAAACTGTTTTTT
V: TRBV18; size: -; D: -; J: TRBJ2-3; CDR3: CASSPLQGTDTQYF; DNA: TGTGCCAGCTCACCACTCCAGGGCACAGATACGCAGTATTTT
V: TRBV7-9; size: -; D: TRBD2; J: TRBJ2-3; CDR3: CASSLGTSGIPSTDTQYF; DNA: TGTGCCAGCAGCTTAGGGACTAGCGGAATCCCTAGCACAGATACGCAGTATTTT
V: TRBV6-5; size: -; D: -; J: TRBJ2-7; CDR3: CASKRDFSSYEQYF; DNA: TGTGCCAGCAAAAGGGACTTTAGCTCCTACGAGCAGTACTTC
V: TRBV7-6; size: once; D: TRBD2; J: TRBJ2-1; CDR3: CASSLGSGRYNEQFF; DNA: TGTGCCAGCAGCTTAGGAAGCGGGAGGTACAATGAGCAGTTCTTC
V: TRBV19; size: -; D: TRBD1; J: TRBJ1-2; CDR3: CASSHPGTGWFTF; DNA: TGTGCCAGTAGTCACCCCGGGACAGGGTGGTTCACCTTC
V: TRBV2; size: -; D: -; J: TRBJ2-5; CDR3: CASSEARAETQYF; DNA: TGTGCCAGCAGTGAAGCGCGAGCGGAGACCCAGTACTTC
V: TRBV28; size: -; D: -; J: TRBJ1-1; CDR3: CASSYGGPDTEAFF; DNA: TGTGCCAGCAGTTACGGGGGGCCGGACACTGAAGCTTTCTTT
V: TRBV27; size: -; D: TRBD1; J: TRBJ1-1; CDR3: CASSHTGENTEAFF; DNA: TGTGCCAGCAGCCATACAGGGGAGAACACTGAAGCTTTCTTT